This T cell receptor beta chain originates from a study of monozygotic twins with inflammatory bowel disease. TCRdb reanalyzed the 5' RACE reads, giving one entry per CDR3 protein sequence and no DNA. The sample data list some 330,000 distinct CDR3 sequences. Germline values: CDR1 SGHDN, CDR2 FVKESK. The CDR3 sequence is 13 residues long. Specimen: blood. The TCR sequence derives from a human donor with ulcerative colitis or Crohn's disease, or a healthy co-twin of an affected twin (not recorded which). The gene calls are TRBV14 and TRBJ2-7; the TCRdb call, TRBD1, lacks DNA for checking. The CDR3 here is CASSQDPRAEQYF.